The clone carrying this T cell receptor beta chain showed up just a few times. What it recognizes is unknown. Germline loops: CDR1 DFQATT, CDR2 SNEGSKA (reference sequence). Trimming cost V 5 bases and J 4 bases; bases outside gene matches: 8. This CDR3 comprises 14 residues. 5'RACE with constant-segment primers built TCRalpha and TCRbeta cDNA libraries with UMIs. MiXCR, run by TCRdb on the 5' RACE reads, gives a single entry per CDR3 protein. The sample yields about 110,000 distinct CDR3 sequences, around an eighth seen once. The sample belongs to a study of T-cell memory formation after mild COVID-19. Study information: In these data, TCR clusters were largely donor specific. Whole-study findings and limits: Second-wave clones reaching peak frequency on day 37 lacked confirmed SARS-CoV-2 specificity.

The rearrangement joins TRBV20-1 to TRBJ2-1, with 7 positions matching TRBD1. Sequencing used PBMCs or a T cell subset sorted from them (not recorded which). This receptor was taken from an adult woman who had mild COVID-19 (a few samples of this study predate the infection). Cell type and time point are not known. For the CDR3, the DNA is TGCAGTGCTCTCACAGGGGTTGTGTACAATGAGCAGTTCTTC. Its translation is CSALTGVVYNEQFF.